This TCR beta chain was sequenced during a study of T cell clonotyping in hematopoietic cell transplantation. Study in general: Pretransplant recipient samples were taken after cytoreduction. Study-wide results and caveats: Graft donor and pretransplant recipient Inverse Simpson Index values predicted broader posttransplant TCR diversity. Few recipient clonotypes overlapped donors; over 95% were de novo at given depth.

Trimming stripped 5 bases from V and 4 bases from J, with 15 bases between. Germline CDR1 reads MDHEN; CDR2 reads SYDVKM. The CDR3 consists of 14 residues. Time point in this sample: recipient sample about 28 days before transplant, after cytoreduction. Samples: about 28 days before transplant, then days 30, 100 and 180 after. Comment on this clone: Its target is unknown.

Data came from immunoSEQ multiplex PCR; TCRdb stores just in-frame clones and leaves some out. The sample lists roughly 45,000 clones, 85% to 90% seen once, with 5.9% in the top ten. V and J are TRBV28 and TRBJ2-7; no clear D gene. Here the sequenced sample was peripheral blood mononuclear cells, taken before stem cell transplant. The TCR comes from a man aged 55 to 70 with biphenotypic leukemia. Some clones in this sample may be carry-over from other donors' samples. The CDR3 DNA follows: TGTGCCAGCAGTGGGTCGTCCTATCCATACGAGCAGTACTTC. Amino acid sequence: CASSGSSYPYEQYF.